This TCR beta chain was profiled in a study of T-cell reconstitution after alpha-beta-depleted transplantation in children. In germline, CDR1 is SGHRS, CDR2 YFSETQ. The ends were cut back, 5 bases at V and 2 bases at J, with 23 bases in the middle. The CDR3 is made up of 17 amino acids. During its preparation, the TCRbeta library received unique molecular identifiers. TCRdb passed the PCR reads through MiXCR, listing each CDR3 protein once. The table has about 640,000 distinct CDR3 sequences, approximately 17% seen once. This rearrangement joins TRBV5-1 to TRBJ2-7; D perhaps matches TRBD2 (5 bases). The sequences come from PBMCs from the stem cell graft donor, collected from the stem cell graft. The receptor was isolated from a human donor who donated a stem cell graft to a child with acute myeloid leukemia. CDR3 loop: CASRAPGIHRSTYEQYF. Written as DNA, the CDR3 is TGCGCCAGCAGAGCCCCCGGGATCCACCGGTCGACCTACGAGCAGTACTTC.